This T cell receptor (beta chain) was recorded in a study of shared T cell receptors in the human thymus. The protocol was immunoSEQ multiplex PCR, while the TCRdb copy is restricted to in-frame clones and leaves out a portion. The sample consists of some 700,000 clones, around 89% of them appearing once. This CDR3 contains 17 residues. CDR1 is SGHRS and CDR2 is YFSETQ in the germline V gene. J was trimmed by 9 bases and V by 4 bases; bases with no gene match: 12. The sample also formed part of further work on human thymus T cells. That source reports: Donors consisted of healthy Finnish infants (having corrective surgery for congenital heart defects). The thymus was resected at corrective cardiac surgery.

The TCR was taken from a boy younger than two with a congenital heart defect. The chain has TRBV5-1 and TRBJ2-1; 14 bases align to TRBD2. The sequenced sample consisted of thymocytes. The CDR3 DNA reads as TGCGCCAGCAGCCGAGCCCCGGGACTAGCGGGAGATGGTGAGCAGTTCTTC. Protein product: CASSRAPGLAGDGEQFF.